Shown below are 29 T cell receptor beta chains from a single sample sequenced in a study of CD8 T cells in ankylosing spondylitis. The study, taken as a whole, reports: Characteristic, it appeared, of ankylosing spondylitis blood was a TCR beta motif of seven or eight highly homologous variants.

These TCRs' antigens remain unknown. TCRdb independently ran MiXCR on the 5' RACE reads; one entry per CDR3 protein. The sample contains approximately 300,000 distinct CDR3 sequences, 6.5% to 10% of which appear only once. The sequenced sample consisted of blood, either unsorted or a sorted T cell fraction (not recorded which). The source is a male donor with ankylosing spondylitis.

The rearrangement joins TRBV28 to TRBJ2-2; D not certain. Germline assignment: CDR1 MDHEN and CDR2 SYDVKM. The CDR3 loop spans 13 amino acids. The V end was cut by 8 bases, the J end by 2 bases, with 9 bases between. The CDR3 bases are TGTGCCAGCTCGCAGTCTAACACCGGGGAGCTGTTTTTT. Amino acids: CASSQSNTGELFF. Variable domain in full (rest from reference TRBV28 and TRBJ2-2): DVKVTQSSRYLVKRTGEKVFLECVQDMDHENMFWYRQDPGLGLRLIYFSYDVKMKEKGDIPEGYSVSREKKERFSLILESASTNQTSMYLCASSQSNTGELFFGEGSRLTVL.

The chain uses TRBV19 and TRBJ2-3, with TRBD2 matching over 9 bases. The CDR3 is 16 amino acids. V was pared by 5 bases and J by 1 base, with 7 bases of the junction left unmatched. Germline CDR1 and CDR2: LNHDA and SQIVND (reference sequence). The CDR3 region is CASSPLLAGGTDTQYF. CDR3 in DNA: TGTGCCAGTAGTCCCCTCTTAGCGGGAGGCACAGATACGCAGTATTTT. Full variable domain (outside the CDR3, taken from reference TRBV19 and TRBJ2-3): DGGITQSPKYLFRKEGQNVTLSCEQNLNHDAMYWYRQDPGQGLRLIYYSQIVNDFQKGDIAEGYSVSREKKESFPLTVTSAQKNPTAFYLCASSPLLAGGTDTQYFGPGTRLTVL.

This clonotype was seen many times. V gene TRBV6-5 combines with J gene TRBJ2-1; 11 bases map to TRBD2. The CDR3 loop spans 16 amino acids. J was trimmed by 9 bases and V by 0 bases; bases with no gene match: 7. CDR1 and CDR2 from the germline V gene are MNHEY and SVGAGI. The CDR3 DNA follows: TGTGCCAGCAGTTACTCCCGACTAGCGGGATGGGGTGAGCAGTTCTTC. This gives the protein CASSYSRLAGWGEQFF.

This clonotype has only a few counts. The chain employs TRBV29-1 and TRBJ1-2, with 7 positions matching TRBD1. V lost 3 bases, J lost 5 bases, and 6 bases stayed unmatched. Germline V gene data show CDR1 as SQVTM and CDR2 as ANQGSEA. The CDR3 is 13 amino acids. CDR3 region: CSVDHRGGYGYTF. CDR3 DNA: TGCAGCGTTGACCACAGGGGAGGGTATGGCTACACCTTC.

This clonotype was picked up a small number of times. J is TRBJ2-7 and V is TRBV28; the match to TRBD1 covers 7 bases. CDR3 length: 15 amino acids. CDR1 MDHEN and CDR2 SYDVKM come from the germline V gene. Germline trimming cut 10 bases from V and 2 bases from J; bases unmatched to any gene: 14. The CDR3 region has the DNA TGTGCCATCGACCCCAAGGGGGCAGGGGCCTACGAGCAGTACTTC. It yields the protein CAIDPKGAGAYEQYF.

This clonotype showed up just a few times. A read error may produce the germline difference seen at one junction end. J is TRBJ1-5 and V is TRBV5-5, with a possible D match to TRBD1 (5 bases). The CDR3 consists of 15 residues. Germline V gene data show CDR1 as SGHKS and CDR2 as YYEKEE (reference sequence). The CDR3 DNA reads as TGTGCCAGCAGCTTGGGACAGATCCCCAATCAACCCCAGCATTTT. Translating it yields CASSLGQIPNQPQHF. The whole variable domain, remainder taken from reference TRBV5-5 and TRBJ1-5, is DAGVTQSPTHLIKTRGQQVTLRCSPISGHKSVSWYQQVLGQGPQFIFQYYEKEERGRGNFPDRFSARQFPNYSSELNVNALLLGDSALYLCASSLGQIPNQPQHFGDGTRLSIL.

This clonotype was recorded at least ten times. V is TRBV7-9 and J is TRBJ2-7; 8 bases match TRBD2. Germline V lookup: CDR1 SEHNR, CDR2 FQNEAQ (reference sequence). V was pared by 7 bases and J by 3 bases, with 17 bases of the junction left unmatched. The CDR3 is 17 amino acids. The CDR3 protein is CASTPSGGQGPYYEQYF. CDR3 bases: TGTGCCAGCACCCCCTCGGGGGGGCAGGGGCCCTACTACGAGCAGTACTTC. The whole variable domain, remainder taken from reference TRBV7-9 and TRBJ2-7, is DTGVSQNPRHKITKRGQNVTFRCDPISEHNRLYWYRQTLGQGPEFLTYFQNEAQLEKSRLLSDRFSAERPKGSFSTLEIQRTEQGDSAMYLCASTPSGGQGPYYEQYFGPGTRLTVT.

In DNA, the CDR3 is TGTGCCAGCAGCTTGGGGACAGGGGGCACTGAGACCCAGTACTTC. Its translation is CASSLGTGGTETQYF. This rearrangement joins TRBV7-9 to TRBJ2-5; 12 bases fit TRBD1. Trimming took 3 bases from V and 5 from J; bases not matched to a gene: 4. CDR1 is SEHNR, CDR2 FQNEAQ, per germline (reference sequence). The CDR3 totals 15 residues.

This clonotype has at least ten counts. The chain joins TRBV7-9 to TRBJ2-3; D is undetermined. In germline, CDR1 is SEHNR, CDR2 FQNEAQ (reference sequence). V lost 5 bases, J lost 4 bases, and 19 bases lay in between. The CDR3 spans 16 residues. The DNA of the CDR3 is TGTGCCAGCAGCCTAAACTCAGGAACTTTCCCAGATACGCAGTATTTT. Its translation: CASSLNSGTFPDTQYF.

This clonotype occurred a few times. The chain couples TRBV6-2 or TRBV6-3 to TRBJ2-2; TRBD2 aligns across 8 bases. Germline lookup yields CDR1 MNHEY and CDR2 SVGEGT. Trimming at V came to 2 bases and at J to 0 bases, leaving 8 bases not matched to a gene. The CDR3 loop spans 18 amino acids. The CDR3 here is CASSYGTSGYANTGELFF. DNA of the CDR3: TGTGCCAGCAGTTACGGAACTAGCGGTTACGCGAACACCGGGGAGCTGTTTTTT.

The chain employs TRBV5-1 and TRBJ1-6; D not certain. The CDR3 covers 14 residues. Germline CDR1 is SGHRS and CDR2 is YFSETQ. The V end lost 0 bases, the J end lost 6 bases, and 7 bases lay between the germline ends. The CDR3 DNA sequence: TGCGCCAGCAGCTTGGGGACGCCTAATTCACCCCTCCACTTT. Its translation is CASSLGTPNSPLHF.

The chain uses TRBV5-1 and TRBJ2-3; TRBD2 aligns across 7 bases. The CDR3 sequence is 16 residues long. Germline CDR1 and CDR2: SGHRS and YFSETQ. The V gene end was trimmed by 0 bases and the J gene end by 2 bases; junction bases not matched to a gene: 6. CDR3 in DNA: TGCGCCAGCAGCTTGGCTTACGGGACTACCACAGATACGCAGTATTTT. The encoded protein is CASSLAYGTTTDTQYF. The complete variable domain, with remaining parts taken from reference TRBV5-1 and TRBJ2-3, reads KAGVTQTPRYLIKTRGQQVTLSCSPISGHRSVSWYQQTPGQGLQFLFEYFSETQRNKGNFPGRFSGRQFSNSRSEMNVSTLELGDSALYLCASSLAYGTTTDTQYFGPGTRLTVL.

The table lists this clonotype with a count of one. J is TRBJ2-7 and V is TRBV10-3; D not resolved. The CDR3 extends over 11 amino acids. V gave up 6 bases and J gave up 4 bases, with 7 bases separating them. CDR1 is ENHRY, CDR2 SYGVKD, per germline. The CDR3 sequence is CAIRVNYEQYF. DNA of the CDR3: TGTGCCATCAGAGTTAATTACGAGCAGTACTTC.

In this sample, this clonotype turned up many times. J is TRBJ1-1 and V is TRBV11-2; D unclear. The length of the CDR3 is 13 residues. Looked up from germline, CDR1 is SGHAT and CDR2 is FQNNGV. The V end lost 0 bases, the J end lost 7 bases, and 9 bases lay between the germline ends. The CDR3: CASSLDPGIEAFF. In DNA form, the CDR3 reads TGTGCCAGCAGCTTAGATCCGGGGATTGAAGCTTTCTTT.

This clonotype occurred a few times. The V and J genes are TRBV20-1 and TRBJ2-1; 9 nucleotides align to TRBD2. Germline loops: CDR1 DFQATT, CDR2 SNEGSKA (reference sequence). V gave up 0 bases and J gave up 0 bases; unmatched junction bases: 9. The CDR3 has 18 residues. The CDR3 region has the DNA TGCAGTGCTAGAGATTGGTCTAGCGGGATAAGCTCCTACAATGAGCAGTTCTTC. Translating it yields CSARDWSSGISSYNEQFF.

The chain has TRBV19 and TRBJ1-4; D is undetermined. CDR1 LNHDA and CDR2 SQIVND come from the germline V gene (reference sequence). The CDR3 is 14 amino acids. The V and J ends lost 0 bases and 7 bases respectively, with 9 bases between them. The CDR3 coding sequence is TGTGCCAGTAGTATAGAAGGGTTTGCTGAAAAACTGTTTTTT. As protein: CASSIEGFAEKLFF.

This clonotype was seen more than once but under ten times. This sequence joins TRBV7-9 and TRBJ2-7, with D perhaps assigned TRBD1 or TRBD2 (5 bases each). V gave up 3 bases and J gave up 0 bases, with 12 bases separating them. Per germline, CDR1 SEHNR and CDR2 FQNEAQ (reference sequence). The CDR3 covers 15 residues. For the CDR3, the DNA is TGTGCCAGCAGCTTTTATCGGGACGGCTCCTACGAGCAGTACTTC. Residues: CASSFYRDGSYEQYF.

This clonotype was found a few times. V is TRBV5-1 and J is TRBJ1-5; 8 bases align to TRBD1. The CDR3 is 15 amino acids. CDR1 and CDR2 from the germline V gene are SGHRS and YFSETQ. With V trimmed by 0 bases and J by 5 bases, 4 bases remained unmatched. In DNA, the CDR3 is TGCGCCAGCAGCTTGGGGCAGGGGGCGGATCAGCCCCAGCATTTT. This translates into CASSLGQGADQPQHF.

This clonotype was picked up a small number of times. The rearrangement uses TRBV28 and TRBJ2-7, with 7 bases that match TRBD1. This CDR3 contains 14 residues. Germline V CDR1 and CDR2: MDHEN, SYDVKM. V shed 7 bases, J shed 2 bases, and the junction held 8 bases outside the gene matches. CDR3 in amino acids: CASKVTGDTYEQYF. CDR3 bases: TGTGCCAGCAAAGTTACAGGGGACACCTACGAGCAGTACTTC.

This chain connects TRBV5-1 to TRBJ1-1; the D is unclear. This CDR3 has 15 residues. The V gene lost 0 bases and the J gene lost 2 bases, with 11 bases spanning the gap. Germline values: CDR1 SGHRS, CDR2 YFSETQ. The CDR3: CASSLAAATNTEAFF. The CDR3 nucleotides are TGCGCCAGCAGCTTGGCCGCGGCAACTAACACTGAAGCTTTCTTT.

This clonotype appeared a few times. This chain joins TRBV3-1 and TRBJ2-7; TRBD2 matches 13 bases. The junction had 10 bases not matched to a gene; V was cut back by 0 bases and J by 2 bases. CDR3 length equals 19 residues. The germline V gene has CDR1 LGHDT and CDR2 YNNKEL (reference sequence). CDR3 DNA: TGTGCCAGCAGCCAAGAATGGCCAGGACTAGCGGGAGTTCCCTACGAGCAGTACTTC. It codes for CASSQEWPGLAGVPYEQYF.

V and J are TRBV6-2 or TRBV6-3 and TRBJ1-1; tentative D call: TRBD1 (5 bases). Trimming took 2 bases from V and 1 from J, leaving 8 bases between them. The V gene's germline CDR1 is MNHEY and CDR2 SVGEGT. The CDR3 is made up of 14 amino acids. The CDR3 loop is CASSYAGPNTEAFF. The DNA of the CDR3 is TGTGCCAGCAGTTACGCAGGGCCGAACACTGAAGCTTTCTTT.

This clonotype occurred many times. The chain is built from TRBV18 and TRBJ1-1; the D is unclear. The CDR3 extends over 13 amino acids. Per the germline V gene, CDR1 is KGHSH and CDR2 is LQKENI. V shed 8 bases and J shed 1 base, with 11 bases lying between them. CDR3 amino acids: CASSPTRNTEAFF. DNA for the CDR3: TGTGCCAGCAGCCCGACCCGGAACACTGAAGCTTTCTTT.

This clonotype showed up just a few times. This chain uses TRBV4-1 with TRBJ2-7, with 7 nucleotides matching TRBD1. Germline V gene data show CDR1 as MGHRA and CDR2 as YSYEKL. V lost 4 bases to trimming and J lost 3 bases; unmatched junction nucleotides: 9. The CDR3 consists of 15 residues. This CDR3 reads CASSPTDRVHYEQYF. The CDR3 DNA is TGCGCCAGCAGCCCGACAGACAGGGTTCACTACGAGCAGTACTTC.

The chain links TRBV12-3 or TRBV12-4 to TRBJ1-2; TRBD1 matches at 9 bases. V lost 6 bases, J lost 1 base, and 3 bases stayed unmatched. CDR3 length: 14 amino acids. For the CDR3, the DNA is TGTGCCAGCAGCCGGGACAGGGATAACTATGGCTACACCTTC. Translation: CASSRDRDNYGYTF.

V usage is TRBV6-1 and J usage is TRBJ1-1, with D possibly TRBD1 on 5 matching bases. The germline V gene encodes CDR1 MNHNS and CDR2 SASEGT. This CDR3 is 15 amino acids long. V gave up 6 bases and J gave up 1 base, with 15 bases separating them. The CDR3 is CASRSGTRTNTEAFF. Here the CDR3 DNA reads TGTGCCAGCAGGTCCGGGACGCGGACGAACACTGAAGCTTTCTTT.

This clonotype came up many times. The chain recombines TRBV5-1 with TRBJ2-5; no firm D call. Trimming shortened V by 3 bases and J by 4 bases, and 7 bases separated the two germline ends. Germline V gene sequence: CDR1 SGHRS, CDR2 YFSETQ. CDR3 length equals 12 residues. CDR3 nucleotides: TGCGCCAGCAGCTCTGGCGGAGAGACCCAGTACTTC. Amino acids: CASSSGGETQYF.

This clonotype was observed a handful of times. For the CDR3, the DNA is TGTGCCAGCAAAAAGGAGAAAGGATGGGCGTTTGAAAAACTGTTTTTT. Translated, it gives CASKKEKGWAFEKLFF. J is TRBJ1-4 and V is TRBV6-1; D not certain. Germline loops: CDR1 MNHNS, CDR2 SASEGT. This CDR3 has 16 amino acids. V gave up 7 bases and J gave up 7 bases, with 22 bases separating them.

This clonotype was observed once. A much larger clone differs by one base, so this may be a read error. The chain couples TRBV27 to TRBJ2-5; weak D call: TRBD1 (6 bases). There are 16 residues in the CDR3. Germline V CDR1 and CDR2: MNHEY, SMNVEV (reference sequence). CDR3 bases: TGTGGCAGCAGTAACACCCCCCTGGGGGCCTGGGAGACCCAGTACTTC. This translates into CGSSNTPLGAWETQYF.